This TCR beta chain comes out of a study of blood T cell repertoires in COVID-19. In the study overall: The origin of the acute and convalescent COVID-19 samples was the United States, Italy and Spain.

Clones were read by immunoSEQ multiplex PCR, and TCRdb kept only the in-frame ones, dropping some. Here the sample spans about 220,000 clones, 85% to 90% being singletons. This clone was seen only a few times. Specimen: PBMCs or T cells enriched from blood (not recorded which). This TCR derives from a woman aged 18 to 35 in a cohort exposed to, infected with or recovered from COVID-19 (not recorded which).

CDR3 in amino acids: CASSPGQVNTEAFF. The CDR3 DNA reads as TGCGCCAGCAGCCCGGGACAGGTGAACACTGAAGCTTTCTTT. The chain carries TRBV5-1 and TRBJ1-1; 8 nucleotides agree with TRBD1. Germline values: CDR1 SGHRS, CDR2 YFSETQ. V lost 4 bases, J lost 0 bases, and 2 bases stayed unmatched. There are 14 residues in the CDR3.